There are many counts of the clone carrying this TCR beta chain. The data belong to a study of blood T cells in healthy people across ages. Using a J-beta primer mix together with a sample-barcoded 5' primer, a second PCR was run for roughly 6 to 11 cycles. From the 5' RACE reads, TCRdb called clonotypes with MiXCR, one entry per CDR3 protein. The data contain 600,000 to 850,000 distinct CDR3 sequences, 20% to 30% of them singletons. Trimming took off 0 bases at V and 3 bases at J, with 9 bases between the two ends. This CDR3 has 15 amino acids. Germline V gene data show CDR1 as LGHNA and CDR2 as YSLEER. A further study also used this sample, focusing on T cells of mothers and their children.

V is TRBV4-3 and J is TRBJ2-1; maybe TRBD2 (5 bases). What was sequenced was blood. The sequence was obtained from a boy between 10 and 17 years old in good health. The CDR3 protein is CASSQDPGSYNEQFF. Here the CDR3 DNA reads TGCGCCAGCAGCCAAGACCCGGGAAGCTACAATGAGCAGTTCTTC.